The rows below give T cell receptor beta chains drawn from one sample of a study of post-analysis software for immune sequencing data. TCRdb used MiXCR to reprocess the PCR reads, holding one entry per CDR3 protein. The sample lists about 820,000 distinct CDR3 sequences; approximately 53% were seen once. Sequenced input: blood. These receptors all stem from a girl between 5 and 17 years old with multiple sclerosis. Each CDR3 is given with its conserved first and last residue. The order of the fields is J gene, D gene, V gene, clone size, CDR3 DNA, CDR3 protein. A D gene is named only where the DNA matches it firmly. Expanded clones get a size class; other rows say once, few or many, or leave the size out.

J: TRBJ2-5; D: -; V: TRBV29-1; size: few; DNA: TGCAGCGTTGTATTAGGCGACAGGCCAGGGGCCCAGTACTTC; CDR3: CSVVLGDRPGAQYF
J: TRBJ2-3; D: -; V: TRBV24-1; size: -; DNA: TGTGCCACCAGTGACGCGGGACAGTCCCCAGATACGCAGTATTTT; CDR3: CATSDAGQSPDTQYF
J: TRBJ2-7; D: TRBD2; V: TRBV6-6; size: -; DNA: TGTGCCAGCAGGAAAGCGGGAGGGTCCTACGAGCAGTACTTC; CDR3: CASRKAGGSYEQYF
J: TRBJ2-3; D: -; V: TRBV2; size: -; DNA: TGTGCCAGCAGGGCGGGGTGGGATACGCAGTATTTT; CDR3: CASRAGWDTQYF
J: TRBJ2-7; D: TRBD1; V: TRBV14; size: -; DNA: TGTGCCAGCAGCCAAAAGGGGGCCCCCTACGAGCAGTACTTC; CDR3: CASSQKGAPYEQYF
J: TRBJ1-1; D: -; V: TRBV5-1; size: -; DNA: TGCGCCAGCAGCTTGGTCGACACTGAAACTTTCTTT; CDR3: CASSLVDTETFF
J: TRBJ2-5; D: TRBD1; V: TRBV6-1; size: -; DNA: TGTGCCAGCAGGCCAGGACAGGGGGCAGGCCCTACTAATGAGCAGTACTTC; CDR3: CASRPGQGAGPTNEQYF
J: TRBJ2-3; D: TRBD2; V: TRBV4-2; size: -; DNA: TGTGCCAGCAGCCAACCGGGACTAGCAAGAGATACGCAGTATTTT; CDR3: CASSQPGLARDTQYF
J: TRBJ1-2; D: -; V: TRBV3-1; size: -; DNA: TGTGCCAGCAGCCAAGAAATTGCAAGGGATGGCTACACCTTC; CDR3: CASSQEIARDGYTF
J: TRBJ1-5; D: TRBD1; V: TRBV20-1; size: -; DNA: TGCAGTGCTAGAGTGCTGGGACAGGTCGATCAGCCCCAGCATTTT; CDR3: CSARVLGQVDQPQHF
J: TRBJ2-1; D: TRBD2; V: TRBV30; size: few; DNA: TGTGCCTGGAGTGTAAGGCTAGCGGGAGCTAATGAGCAGTTCTTC; CDR3: CAWSVRLAGANEQFF
J: TRBJ2-7; D: -; V: TRBV20-1; size: -; DNA: TGCAGTGCTAGAGGTGACTACTACGAGCAGTACTTC; CDR3: CSARGDYYEQYF
J: TRBJ2-3; D: -; V: TRBV7-8; size: -; DNA: TGTGCCAGCAGCTTAGCGGAGTCTAGGGATACGCAGTATTTT; CDR3: CASSLAESRDTQYF
J: TRBJ2-7; D: TRBD2; V: TRBV20-1; size: -; DNA: TGCAGTGCTAGAGCGGCCCAGCGGGGACCCTACGAGCAGTACTTC; CDR3: CSARAAQRGPYEQYF
J: TRBJ2-1; D: TRBD1; V: TRBV12-3/TRBV12-4; size: once; DNA: TGTGCCAGCAGTTACAGGGGTCTCAATAGGGGCGATGAGCAGTTCTTC; CDR3: CASSYRGLNRGDEQFF
J: TRBJ2-7; D: -; V: TRBV20-1; size: -; DNA: TGCAGTGCCGAGGCGCTGTCCCACGAGCAGTACTTC; CDR3: CSAEALSHEQYF
J: TRBJ2-5; D: -; V: TRBV18; size: -; DNA: TGTGCCAGCTCACCGCGCGGGGGCGATGCTGCGGAGACCCAGTACTTC; CDR3: CASSPRGGDAAETQYF
J: TRBJ2-1; D: -; V: TRBV20-1; size: many; DNA: TGCAGTGCCCGGGTACTTCGGGAGATCCGGAATGAGCAGTTCTTC; CDR3: CSARVLREIRNEQFF
J: TRBJ2-1; D: TRBD2; V: TRBV20-1; size: -; DNA: TGCAGGGCTAGTCCGGGACTAGCAGATGCGGACCCTGTGAGCTCCTACAATGAGCAGTTCTTC; CDR3: CRASPGLADADPVSSYNEQFF
J: TRBJ2-7; D: TRBD2; V: TRBV5-1; size: -; DNA: TGCGCCAGCAGCTCATTTCAAGCGGGGGGACCCTACGAGCAGTACTTC; CDR3: CASSSFQAGGPYEQYF
J: TRBJ1-5; D: -; V: TRBV12-3/TRBV12-4; size: few; DNA: TGTGCCAGCAGTTCCACTTTGAGTAGCAATCAGCCCCAGCATTTT; CDR3: CASSSTLSSNQPQHF
J: TRBJ2-1; D: -; V: TRBV18; size: few; DNA: TGTGCCAGCTTATTAAGGGTGGCGGCGAAACACAATGAGCAGTTCTTC; CDR3: CASLLRVAAKHNEQFF
J: TRBJ2-7; D: -; V: TRBV2; size: few; DNA: TGTGCCAGCAGGTTAGCTTTGCACGAGCAGTACTTC; CDR3: CASRLALHEQYF
J: TRBJ2-7; D: TRBD1; V: TRBV4-1; size: -; DNA: TGCGCCAGCAGCCACCCGGACAGGGGAAACTACGAGCAGTACTTC; CDR3: CASSHPDRGNYEQYF
J: TRBJ1-1; D: -; V: TRBV12-3/TRBV12-4; size: -; DNA: TGTGCCAGCAGTTTGGGGGGAGCCACTGAAGCTTTCTTT; CDR3: CASSLGGATEAFF
J: TRBJ2-4; D: -; V: TRBV2; size: -; DNA: TGTGCCAGCAGTGAAGATAGGCAACATGAGCAGTACTTC; CDR3: CASSEDRQHEQYF
J: TRBJ2-7; D: -; V: TRBV6-2/TRBV6-3; size: -; DNA: TGTGCCAGCAGGGCCTACGGGGTTACTTACGAGCAGTACTTC; CDR3: CASRAYGVTYEQYF